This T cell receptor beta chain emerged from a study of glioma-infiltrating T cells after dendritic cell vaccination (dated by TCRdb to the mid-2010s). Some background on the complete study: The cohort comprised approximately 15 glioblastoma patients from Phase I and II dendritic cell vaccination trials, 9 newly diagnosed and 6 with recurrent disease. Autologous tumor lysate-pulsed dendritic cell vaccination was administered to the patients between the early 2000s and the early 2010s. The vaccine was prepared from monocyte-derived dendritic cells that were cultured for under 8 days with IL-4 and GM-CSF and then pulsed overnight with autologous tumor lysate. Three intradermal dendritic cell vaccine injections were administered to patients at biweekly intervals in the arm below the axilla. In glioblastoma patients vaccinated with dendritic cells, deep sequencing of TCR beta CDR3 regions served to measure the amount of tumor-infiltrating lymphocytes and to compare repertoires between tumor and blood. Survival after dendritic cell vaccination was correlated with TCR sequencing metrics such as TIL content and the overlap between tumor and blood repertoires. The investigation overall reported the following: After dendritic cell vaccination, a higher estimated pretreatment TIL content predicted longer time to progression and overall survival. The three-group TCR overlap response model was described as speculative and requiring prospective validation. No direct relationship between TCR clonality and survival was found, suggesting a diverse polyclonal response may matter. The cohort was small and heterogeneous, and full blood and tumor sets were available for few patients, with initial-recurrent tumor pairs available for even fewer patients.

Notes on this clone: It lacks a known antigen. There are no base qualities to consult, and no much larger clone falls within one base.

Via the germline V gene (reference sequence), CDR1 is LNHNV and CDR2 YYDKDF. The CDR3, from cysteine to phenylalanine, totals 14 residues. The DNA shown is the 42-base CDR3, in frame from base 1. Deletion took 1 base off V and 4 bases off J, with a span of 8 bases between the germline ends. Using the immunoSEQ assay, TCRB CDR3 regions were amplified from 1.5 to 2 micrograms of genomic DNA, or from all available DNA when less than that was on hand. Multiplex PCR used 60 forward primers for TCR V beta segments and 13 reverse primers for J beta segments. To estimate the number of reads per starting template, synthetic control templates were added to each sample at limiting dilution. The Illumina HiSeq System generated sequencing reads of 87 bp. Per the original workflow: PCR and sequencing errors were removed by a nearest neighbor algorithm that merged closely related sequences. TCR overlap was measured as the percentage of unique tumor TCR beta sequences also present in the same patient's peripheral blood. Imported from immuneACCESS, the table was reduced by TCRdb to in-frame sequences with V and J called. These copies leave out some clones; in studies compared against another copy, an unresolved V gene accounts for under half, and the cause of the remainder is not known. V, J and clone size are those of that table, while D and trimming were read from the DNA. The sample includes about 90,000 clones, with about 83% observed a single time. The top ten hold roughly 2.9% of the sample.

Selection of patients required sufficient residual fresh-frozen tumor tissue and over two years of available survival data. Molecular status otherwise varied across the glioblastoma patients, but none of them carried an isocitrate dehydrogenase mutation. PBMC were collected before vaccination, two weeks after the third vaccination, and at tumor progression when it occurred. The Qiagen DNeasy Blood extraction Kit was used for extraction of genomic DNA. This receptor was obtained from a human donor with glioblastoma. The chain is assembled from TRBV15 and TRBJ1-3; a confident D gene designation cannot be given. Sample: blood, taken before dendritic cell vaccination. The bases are TGTGCCACCAGCAGAGCCGGGTACGGAAACACCATATATTTT. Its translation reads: CATSRAGYGNTIYF.